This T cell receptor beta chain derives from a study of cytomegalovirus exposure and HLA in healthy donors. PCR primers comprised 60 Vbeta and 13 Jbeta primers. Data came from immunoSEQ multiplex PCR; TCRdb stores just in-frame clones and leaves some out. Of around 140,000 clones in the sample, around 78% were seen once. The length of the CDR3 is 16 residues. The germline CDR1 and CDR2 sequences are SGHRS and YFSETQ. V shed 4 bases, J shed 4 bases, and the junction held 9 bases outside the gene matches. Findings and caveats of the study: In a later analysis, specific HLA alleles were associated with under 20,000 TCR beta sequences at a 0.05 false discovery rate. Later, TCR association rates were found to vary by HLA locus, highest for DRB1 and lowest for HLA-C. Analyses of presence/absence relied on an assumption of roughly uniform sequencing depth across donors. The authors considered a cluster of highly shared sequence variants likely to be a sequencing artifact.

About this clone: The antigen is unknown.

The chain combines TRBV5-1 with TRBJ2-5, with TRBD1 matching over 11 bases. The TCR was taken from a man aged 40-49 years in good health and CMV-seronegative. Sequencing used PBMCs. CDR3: CASSRVRDRGGETQYF. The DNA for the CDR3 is TGCGCCAGCAGCCGAGTCCGGGACAGGGGGGGAGAGACCCAGTACTTC.